This T cell receptor (beta chain) was observed in a study of blood T cells in healthy people across ages. CDR1 is MDHEN and CDR2 is SYDVKM in the germline V gene. The CDR3 has 16 amino acids. With a J-beta primer mix and a sample-barcoded 5' primer, a second PCR ran roughly 6 to 12 cycles. TCRdb re-analysed the 5' RACE reads in MiXCR, keeping a single row per CDR3 protein. The sample consists of around 320,000 distinct CDR3 sequences, 25% to 30% of them appearing once. Points on this clonotype: A much larger clonotype is one base distant, so this may be a read error.

The people who gave samples were healthy Caucasians from Russia, aged roughly 6 to 90. Per sample, at least 5 micrograms of total RNA were extracted. The V call is TRBV28, the J call TRBJ2-3, with TRBD2 matching over 16 bases. The TCR originated in a woman in her 70s in good health. The sample taken for sequencing was blood. The CDR3 sequence: CASSPGTSGRADTRYF. The CDR3, as DNA: TGTGCCAGCAGTCCAGGGACTAGCGGGAGGGCGGATACGCGGTATTTT.